This T cell receptor (beta chain) was recorded in a study of post-analysis software for immune sequencing data. Study-level background: Relapsing-remitting, secondary progressive and progressive-relapsing multiple sclerosis courses were included.

Unique molecular identifiers were carried by the TCR beta cDNA libraries. Each CDR3 protein gets one entry after TCRdb re-called the PCR reads with MiXCR. The sample includes under 200,000 distinct CDR3 sequences, over 25% of them seen just once. The CDR3 is 16 amino acids. The V gene lost 6 bases and the J gene lost 2 bases, with 19 bases spanning the gap. Study-wide results and caveats: Controls showed lower frequencies than patients for five TRBV segments, and TRBV5-6, TRBV5-1 and TRBV20-1 were among these.

This clonotype showed up just a few times. Its antigen is unknown. Sequencing used blood. The V and J genes are TRBV12-3 or TRBV12-4 and TRBJ1-2; D is perhaps TRBD1 (6 bases). The origin of this receptor is a girl aged 2 to 17 with multiple sclerosis. The CDR3 sequence: CASRNRDTSLNYGYTF. Here the CDR3 DNA reads TGTGCCAGCAGGAACCGGGACACATCTCTGAACTATGGCTACACCTTC.